Following are 9 T cell receptor beta chains from one sample sequenced in a study of cytomegalovirus exposure and HLA in healthy donors. The primer mix had 60 Vbeta and 13 Jbeta primers. This table comes from immunoSEQ multiplex PCR, and its TCRdb copy is limited to in-frame clones, with some not included. Among 150,000 or so clones listed, approximately 80% were seen once. Sequenced material: PBMCs. These receptors all stem from a man in his forties or fifties in good health and CMV-seropositive.

This clone has only a few counts. The rearrangement joins TRBV18 to TRBJ1-3, with D possibly TRBD1 on 6 matching bases. V dropped 5 bases and J dropped 1 base, with 18 bases sitting between them. This CDR3 comprises 17 residues. The germline gives CDR1 KGHSH, CDR2 LQKENI. In nucleotides, the CDR3 is TGTGCCAGCTCAGGAACTGGGGGCGCAGGATCTGGAAACACCATATATTTT. Its translation is CASSGTGGAGSGNTIYF.

V is TRBV6-5 and J is TRBJ1-3, with 7 bases lining up with TRBD1. The CDR3 consists of 15 residues. Germline CDR1 and CDR2: MNHEY and SVGAGI. V lost 6 bases, J lost 2 bases, and 7 bases stayed unmatched. This chain's CDR3 is CASRLDRAAGNTIYF. The DNA of the CDR3 is TGTGCCAGCAGGCTTGACAGGGCTGCTGGAAACACCATATATTTT.

This chain uses TRBV19 with TRBJ2-1; 7 nucleotides match TRBD2. The CDR3 extends over 11 amino acids. The ends lost 6 bases at V and 13 bases at J; junction bases unmatched: 6. The germline V gene encodes CDR1 LNHDA and CDR2 SQIVND (reference sequence). The CDR3 coding sequence is TGTGCCAGTAGCAAACGGACTAGACAGTTCTTC. Its protein product is CASSKRTRQFF.

The CDR3 loop is CASSLTGNQPQHF. DNA for the CDR3: TGTGCCAGCAGCTTAACGGGTAATCAGCCCCAGCATTTT. V and J are TRBV7-9 and TRBJ1-5, with no clear D. V gave up 2 bases and J gave up 4 bases, with 6 bases separating them. The CDR3 loop spans 13 amino acids. CDR1 SEHNR and CDR2 FQNEAQ come from the germline V gene (reference sequence).

This clone was found once. The CDR3 coding sequence is TGTGCCAGTAGTAGTCCATTGACAGAGAGCAATCAGCCCCAGCATTTT. Translated, it gives CASSSPLTESNQPQHF. The gene calls are TRBV19 and TRBJ1-5; a weak D match, TRBD1 (5 bases). The V gene lost 4 bases and the J gene lost 1 base, with 14 bases spanning the gap. This CDR3 spans 16 amino acids. Germline lookup yields CDR1 LNHDA and CDR2 SQIVND (reference sequence).

This clone has only one observation. This chain connects TRBV29-1 to TRBJ2-1; D perhaps matches TRBD1 (5 bases). Germline-derived CDR1 and CDR2 are SQVTM and ANQGSEA. CDR3 length: 12 amino acids. V was cut by 4 bases and J by 6 bases, with 10 bases left in between. CDR3 protein: CSVAFRVNEQFF. The CDR3, as DNA: TGCAGCGTTGCTTTCAGGGTCAATGAGCAGTTCTTC.

The chain links TRBV9 to TRBJ2-7, with TRBD1 matching 9 bases. The germline V gene has CDR1 SGDLS and CDR2 YYNGEE. This CDR3 is 15 amino acids long. V gave up 2 bases and J gave up 3 bases; unmatched junction bases: 6. In DNA form, the CDR3 reads TGTGCCAGCAGCGTCCAAACAGGGGGCGGCTACGAGCAGTACTTC. Protein: CASSVQTGGGYEQYF.

This clone was seen just once. J is TRBJ2-7 and V is TRBV27; 8 bases map to TRBD2. V trimming: 2 bases; J trimming: 3 bases; junction bases outside the gene matches: 6. The CDR3 has 15 residues. Germline values: CDR1 MNHEY, CDR2 SMNVEV (reference sequence). CDR3 coding DNA: TGTGCCAGCAGTTTACTCTCTCGGGGGGGCTACGAGCAGTACTTC. It translates to CASSLLSRGGYEQYF.

The CDR3 here is CASSRTSGGQETQYF. CDR3 sequence (DNA): TGTGCCAGCAGTAGGACTAGCGGGGGGCAAGAGACCCAGTACTTC. The J gene is TRBJ2-5, the V gene TRBV27, with 14 positions matching TRBD2. The trim removed 5 bases at V and 2 bases at J, leaving 1 base unmatched. Germline values: CDR1 MNHEY, CDR2 SMNVEV (reference sequence). The CDR3 has 15 amino acids.